A single sample is the source of the 10 T cell receptor beta chains below, sequenced in a study of response to subunit inactivated influenza vaccine. In TCRdb, the RT-PCR reads were re-called with MiXCR into one record per CDR3 protein. Of hundreds of thousands of distinct CDR3 sequences detected, 7.5% to 8.5% appear once; the ten largest clones hold under 15%. Specimen: PBMCs from blood, collected less than 25 months after vaccination. These TCRs come from a man aged 50 to 69 who received an inactivated influenza vaccine.

This clonotype was counted only a few times. The rearrangement uses TRBV10-3 and TRBJ2-3, with D possibly being TRBD2 (5 bases). This CDR3 spans 16 amino acids. Germline V CDR1 and CDR2: ENHRY, SYGVKD. The V and J ends lost 0 bases and 7 bases respectively, with 17 bases between them. CDR3 loop: CAISESDSPASYTQYF. The CDR3 nucleotides read TGTGCCATCAGTGAGTCGGACTCCCCCGCTTCTTATACGCAGTATTTT.

The rearrangement uses TRBV4-2 and TRBJ2-7, with 13 bases matching TRBD2. J was trimmed by 4 bases and V by 1 base; bases with no gene match: 4. Germline CDR1 LGHNA, CDR2 YNFKEQ. This CDR3 has 16 amino acids. CDR3 nucleotides: TGTGCCAGCAGCCAAGTAGCACTAGCGGGAGGGTACGAGCAGTACTTC. Encoded protein: CASSQVALAGGYEQYF.

The V call is TRBV2, the J call TRBJ2-2; D is unclear. V lost 6 bases, J lost 1 base, and 6 bases lay in between. The CDR3 consists of 13 residues. CDR1 and CDR2 from the germline V gene are SNHLY and FYNNEI. The DNA of the CDR3 is TGTGCCAGCAGGTACGAGAACACCGGGGAGCTGTTTTTT. Translated, it gives CASRYENTGELFF.

This clonotype occurred many times. The chain couples TRBV5-1 to TRBJ1-1; tentative D call: TRBD1 (5 bases). The CDR3 runs 13 residues. Between the trimmed V and J ends, which lost 4 bases and 4 bases, there was a span of 11 bases. Germline CDR1 and CDR2: SGHRS and YFSETQ. The CDR3 spells CASSASGSTEAFF. CDR3 bases: TGCGCCAGCAGCGCCTCAGGGAGCACTGAAGCTTTCTTT.

The sample holds many counts of this clonotype. This sequence joins TRBV5-1 and TRBJ1-1; perhaps TRBD1 as D (5 bases). The CDR3 extends over 15 amino acids. V was clipped by 4 bases and J by 11 bases, with 24 bases between them. The germline gives CDR1 SGHRS, CDR2 YFSETQ. The CDR3 bases are TGCGCCAGCAGCCTCTTCTCTACGGACCAGGGCGCGGCTTTCTTT. This gives the protein CASSLFSTDQGAAFF. The full variable domain, in which reference TRBV5-1 and TRBJ1-1 provide the parts outside the CDR3, is KAGVTQTPRYLIKTRGQQVTLSCSPISGHRSVSWYQQTPGQGLQFLFEYFSETQRNKGNFPGRFSGRQFSNSRSEMNVSTLELGDSALYLCASSLFSTDQGAAFFGQGTRLTVV.

There are a few counts of this clonotype. The V call is TRBV12-3 or TRBV12-4, the J call TRBJ2-3; D tentatively reads TRBD1 or TRBD2 (6 bases each). The CDR3 has 12 residues. The V end was cut by 7 bases, the J end by 10 bases, with 15 bases between. The CDR3 protein is CASKVAEGAQYF. The CDR3 DNA reads TGTGCCAGCAAGGTAGCGGAGGGGGCGCAGTATTTT.

This clonotype appeared a few times. This chain joins TRBV29-1 and TRBJ1-1; D not resolved. The CDR3 extends over 11 amino acids. The V and J ends lost 5 bases and 3 bases respectively, with 7 bases between them. CDR1 and CDR2 (germline): SQVTM, ANQGSEA. The CDR3 here is CSVISDTEAFF. CDR3 nucleotides: TGCAGCGTTATTTCGGACACTGAAGCTTTCTTT.

This chain connects TRBV5-1 to TRBJ1-1; D is ambiguous. CDR3 length equals 13 residues. V was clipped by 7 bases and J by 3 bases, with 13 bases between them. Germline V gene lookup returns CDR1 SGHRS and CDR2 YFSETQ. The CDR3 sequence is CASPGWGYTEAFF. DNA of the CDR3: TGCGCCAGCCCTGGATGGGGATACACTGAAGCTTTCTTT.

This chain joins TRBV27 and TRBJ2-3; D is possibly TRBD2 (6 bases). Germline V CDR1 and CDR2: MNHEY, SMNVEV (reference sequence). Trimming shortened V by 3 bases and J by 0 bases, and 13 bases separated the two germline ends. The CDR3 totals 16 residues. The CDR3 loop reads CASSFILAGSTDTQYF. DNA for the CDR3: TGTGCCAGCAGTTTCATTCTGGCGGGGAGCACAGATACGCAGTATTTT.

In its sample, this clonotype was seen many times. The J gene is TRBJ2-2, the V gene TRBV20-1; D possibly uses TRBD1 or TRBD2 (6 bases each). This CDR3 contains 13 residues. Germline V gene data show CDR1 as DFQATT and CDR2 as SNEGSKA (reference sequence). V lost 6 bases to trimming and J lost 2 bases, with 10 bases between them. This CDR3 is CSAPGANTGELFF. The DNA of the CDR3 is TGCAGTGCCCCGGGGGCTAACACCGGGGAGCTGTTTTTT.